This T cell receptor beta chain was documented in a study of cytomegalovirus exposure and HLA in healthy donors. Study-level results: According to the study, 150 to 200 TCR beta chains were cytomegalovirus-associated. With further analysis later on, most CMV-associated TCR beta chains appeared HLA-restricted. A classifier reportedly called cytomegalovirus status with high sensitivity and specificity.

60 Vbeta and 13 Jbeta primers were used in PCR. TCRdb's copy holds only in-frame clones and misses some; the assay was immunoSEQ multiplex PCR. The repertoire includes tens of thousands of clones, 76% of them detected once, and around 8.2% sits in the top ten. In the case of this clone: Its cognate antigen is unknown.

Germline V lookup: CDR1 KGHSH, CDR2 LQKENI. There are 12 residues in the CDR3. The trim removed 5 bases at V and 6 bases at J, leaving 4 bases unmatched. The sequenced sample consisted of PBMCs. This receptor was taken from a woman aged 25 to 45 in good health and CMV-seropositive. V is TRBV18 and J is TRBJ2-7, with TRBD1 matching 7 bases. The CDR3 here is CASSERGPEQYF. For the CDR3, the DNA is TGTGCCAGCTCAGAAAGGGGGCCCGAGCAGTACTTC.